This T cell receptor beta chain was found in a study of long-term antiretroviral therapy in people with HIV. Running of the v3.0 immunoSEQ assay took place at survey level. Sequencing was performed with immunoSEQ multiplex PCR; in TCRdb, only in-frame clones are kept and a portion is missing. The sample shows tens of thousands of clones, 80% of them seen only once. The J segment lost 5 bases and the V segment lost 3 bases, leaving 6 bases of the junction unmatched. This CDR3 comprises 15 residues. The germline V gene has CDR1 ENHRY and CDR2 SYGVKD. The specimen comprised unsorted PBMCs, sampled 1.5 years after starting antiretroviral therapy. The gene calls are TRBV10-3 and TRBJ2-5; 10 nucleotides match TRBD2. This receptor was identified in a man aged 18 to 29 with HIV. Written as DNA, the CDR3 is TGTGCCATCAGTGAAAGCGGGAGGGCCGATGAGACCCAGTACTTC. Its protein product is CAISESGRADETQYF.